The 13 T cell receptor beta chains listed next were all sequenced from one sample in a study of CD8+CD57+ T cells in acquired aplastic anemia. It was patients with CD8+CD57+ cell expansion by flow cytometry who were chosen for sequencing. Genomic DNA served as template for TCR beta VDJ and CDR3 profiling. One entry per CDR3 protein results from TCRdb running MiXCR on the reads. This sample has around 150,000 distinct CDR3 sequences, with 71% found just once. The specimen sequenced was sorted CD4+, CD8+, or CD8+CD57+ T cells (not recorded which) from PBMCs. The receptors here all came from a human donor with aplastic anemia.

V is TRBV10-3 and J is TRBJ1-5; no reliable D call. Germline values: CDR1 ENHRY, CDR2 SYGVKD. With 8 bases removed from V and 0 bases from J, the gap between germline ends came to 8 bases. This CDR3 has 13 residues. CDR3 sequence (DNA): TGTGCCATCGCCGCGGATAGCAATCAGCCCCAGCATTTT. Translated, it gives CAIAADSNQPQHF.

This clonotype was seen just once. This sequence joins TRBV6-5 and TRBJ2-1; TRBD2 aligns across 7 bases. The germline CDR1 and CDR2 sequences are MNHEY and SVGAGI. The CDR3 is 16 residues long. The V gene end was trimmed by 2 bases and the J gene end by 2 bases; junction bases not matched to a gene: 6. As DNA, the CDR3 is TGTGCCAGCAGTTACGGCGGCGCGGGAGCCTACAATGAGCAGTTCTTC. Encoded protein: CASSYGGAGAYNEQFF.

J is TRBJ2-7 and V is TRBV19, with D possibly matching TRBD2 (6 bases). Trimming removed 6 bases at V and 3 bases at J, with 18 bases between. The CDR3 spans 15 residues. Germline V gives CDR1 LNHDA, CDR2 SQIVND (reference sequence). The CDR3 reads CASREDRDWGYEQYF. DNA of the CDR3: TGTGCCAGTAGGGAAGACCGGGACTGGGGCTACGAGCAGTACTTC.

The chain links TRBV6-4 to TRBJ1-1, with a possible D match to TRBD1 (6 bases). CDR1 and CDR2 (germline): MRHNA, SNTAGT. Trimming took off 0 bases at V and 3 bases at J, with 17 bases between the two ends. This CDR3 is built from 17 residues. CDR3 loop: CASSDSIETGADTEAFF. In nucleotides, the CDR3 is TGTGCCAGCAGTGACTCGATTGAAACGGGGGCGGACACTGAAGCTTTCTTT.

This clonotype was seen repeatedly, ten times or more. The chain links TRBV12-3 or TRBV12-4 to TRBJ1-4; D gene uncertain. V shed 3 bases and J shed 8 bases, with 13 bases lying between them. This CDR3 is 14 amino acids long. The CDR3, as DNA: TGTGCCAGCAGTTTTTACACGGGGTGGGAAAAACTGTTTTTT. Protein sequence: CASSFYTGWEKLFF.

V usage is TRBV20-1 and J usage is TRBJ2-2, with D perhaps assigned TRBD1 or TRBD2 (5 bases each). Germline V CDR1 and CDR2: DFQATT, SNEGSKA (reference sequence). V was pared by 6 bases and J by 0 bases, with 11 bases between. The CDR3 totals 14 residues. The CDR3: CSARDVTNTGELFF. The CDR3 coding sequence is TGCAGTGCCAGGGACGTGACGAACACCGGGGAGCTGTTTTTT.

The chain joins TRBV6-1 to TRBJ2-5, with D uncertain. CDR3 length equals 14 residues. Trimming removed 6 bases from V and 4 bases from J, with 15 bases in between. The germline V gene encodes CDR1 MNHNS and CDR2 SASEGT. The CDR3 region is CASSISLESETQYF. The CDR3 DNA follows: TGTGCCAGCAGCATCTCTCTAGAGTCAGAGACCCAGTACTTC.

In DNA form, the CDR3 reads TGCAGTGCTCTACCGGCCGGGGTGGTTCCTTGGGCTTTCTTT. Encoded protein: CSALPAGVVPWAFF. This chain uses TRBV20-1 with TRBJ1-1; D not certain. The germline V and J ends were trimmed by 5 bases and 11 bases, with 24 bases remaining between them. CDR1 is DFQATT and CDR2 is SNEGSKA in the germline V gene (reference sequence). The CDR3 contains 14 residues.

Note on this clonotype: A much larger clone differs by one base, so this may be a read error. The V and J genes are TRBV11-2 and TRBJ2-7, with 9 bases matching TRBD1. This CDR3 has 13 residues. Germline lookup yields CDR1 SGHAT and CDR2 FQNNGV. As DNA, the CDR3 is TGTGCCAGCATAGGACAGGGGTCCTACGAGCAGCACTTC. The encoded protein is CASIGQGSYEQHF.

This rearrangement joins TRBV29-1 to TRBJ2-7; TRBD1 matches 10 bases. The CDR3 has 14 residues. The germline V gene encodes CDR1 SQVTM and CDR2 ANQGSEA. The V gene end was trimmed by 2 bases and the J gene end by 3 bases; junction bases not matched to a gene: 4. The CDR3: CSVEIGDRGYEQYF. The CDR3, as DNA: TGCAGCGTTGAAATTGGGGACAGGGGCTACGAGCAGTACTTC.

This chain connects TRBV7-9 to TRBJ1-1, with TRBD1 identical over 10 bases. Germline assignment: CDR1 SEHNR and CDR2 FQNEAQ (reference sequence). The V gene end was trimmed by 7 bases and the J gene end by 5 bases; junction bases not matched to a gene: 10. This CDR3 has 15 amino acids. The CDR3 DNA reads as TGTGCCAGCACTCCCGATCGGACAGGGGGAACTGAAGCTTTCTTT. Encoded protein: CASTPDRTGGTEAFF.

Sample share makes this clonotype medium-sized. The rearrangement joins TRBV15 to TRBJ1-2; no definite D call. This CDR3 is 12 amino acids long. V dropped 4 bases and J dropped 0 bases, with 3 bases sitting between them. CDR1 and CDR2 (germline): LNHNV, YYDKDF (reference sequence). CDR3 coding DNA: TGTGCCACCAGCACAACTAACTATGGCTACACCTTC. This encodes CATSTTNYGYTF.

DNA for the CDR3: TGTGCCAGCAGTCTTAAAGCGGGGGAACACACAGATACGCAGTATTTT. This encodes CASSLKAGEHTDTQYF. The rearrangement links TRBV6-4 to TRBJ2-3, with 8 bases that match TRBD2. The CDR3 totals 16 residues. Germline V lookup: CDR1 MRHNA, CDR2 SNTAGT. J lost 2 bases, V lost 5 bases, and 9 bases had no gene match.